This T cell receptor beta chain was identified during a study of T cells in Graves' hyperthyroidism and ophthalmopathy. Amplified TCR beta CDR3 regions came from RNA transcripts. The HTBI primer set served for first-round RT-PCR of the TCR CDR3. One entry per CDR3 protein, called by TCRdb with MiXCR from the multiplex PCR reads. The table records fewer than 800,000 distinct CDR3 sequences, around 15% of them present only once. The study's findings and limits: A model of 13 V-J pairs discriminated ophthalmopathy from stable hyperthyroidism.

About this clonotype: Its specificity is unknown.

Germline V CDR1 and CDR2: DFQATT, SNEGSKA (reference sequence). Trimming left V 0 bases short and J 6 bases short, with 18 bases between. The length of the CDR3 is 16 residues. This clonotype originated in a man aged 18-30 years with Graves' hyperthyroidism. What was sequenced was blood. The chain couples TRBV20-1 to TRBJ2-1; either TRBD1 or TRBD2 may fit D (5 bases each). CDR3 in DNA: TGCAGTGCTAGAGATTGGGGCAGGGAGATCGGCAATGAGCAGTTCTTC. It is translated as CSARDWGREIGNEQFF.